This T cell receptor beta chain was recovered during a study of TIL therapy for anti-PD-1-resistant metastatic lung cancer. General study results and limits: Patients were highly selected, enriched for treatment-naive, never-smoker and oncogene-addicted cases.

Germline assignment: CDR1 WSHSY and CDR2 SAAADI. The CDR3 sequence is 15 residues long. Trimming left V 4 bases short and J 8 bases short, with 18 bases between. Sequencing used immunoSEQ v3. Survey-level samples got 1.5 million to 2 million read pairs; deep-level samples got roughly 4.5-6 million. TCRdb's table, derived via immunoSEQ multiplex PCR, lists solely in-frame clones and lacks some. The sample lists tens of thousands of clones; 65% to 80% were seen once. This sample's time point: pre-treatment sample, taken before nivolumab and TIL therapy. On this clone itself: The antigen is undetermined.

The sequence derives from a woman between 30 and 85 years old with non-small cell lung cancer. The chain is built from TRBV10-2 and TRBJ2-1; the D is unclear. The sample was blood, taken at baseline. In DNA, the CDR3 is TGCGCCAGCAGTGGATTAACAAGCCCGGTCTATGAGCAGTTCTTC. This sequence encodes CASSGLTSPVYEQFF.